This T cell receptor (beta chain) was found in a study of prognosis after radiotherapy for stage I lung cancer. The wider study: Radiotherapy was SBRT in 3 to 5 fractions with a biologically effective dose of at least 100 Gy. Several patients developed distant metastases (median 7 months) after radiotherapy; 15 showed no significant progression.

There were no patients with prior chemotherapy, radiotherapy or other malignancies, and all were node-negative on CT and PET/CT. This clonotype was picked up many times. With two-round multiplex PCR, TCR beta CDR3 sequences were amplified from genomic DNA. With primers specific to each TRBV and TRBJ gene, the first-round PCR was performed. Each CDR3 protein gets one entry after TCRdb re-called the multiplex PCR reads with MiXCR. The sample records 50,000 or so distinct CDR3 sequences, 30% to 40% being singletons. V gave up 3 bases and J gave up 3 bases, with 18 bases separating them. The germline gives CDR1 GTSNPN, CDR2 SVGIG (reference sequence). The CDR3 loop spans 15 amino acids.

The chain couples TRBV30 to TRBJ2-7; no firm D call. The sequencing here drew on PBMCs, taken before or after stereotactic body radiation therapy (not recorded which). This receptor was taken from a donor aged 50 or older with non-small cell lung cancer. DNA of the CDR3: TGTGCCTGGAGGATACAGTTGTCTTCCCGCTACGAGCAGTACTTC. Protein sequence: CAWRIQLSSRYEQYF.